These 24 T cell receptor beta chains were all obtained from the same sample, sequenced in a study of blood T cell repertoires in COVID-19. Generated by immunoSEQ multiplex PCR, the TCRdb table keeps only in-frame clones and is missing some. The sample contains 200,000 to 250,000 clones, about three quarters of which appear only once. The sequenced sample consisted of peripheral blood. The receptors here all came from a woman aged 70 to 79 with acute or convalescent COVID-19.

The gene calls are TRBV2 and TRBJ2-4; possibly TRBD2 for D (6 bases). CDR1 is SNHLY and CDR2 is FYNNEI in the germline V gene. There are 17 residues in the CDR3. V lost 4 bases and J 1 base, leaving 17 bases between the germline ends. The CDR3 DNA reads TGTGCCAGCAGTGTATTTGCGGGGAAGGTGGCCAAAAACATTCAGTACTTC. Amino acid sequence: CASSVFAGKVAKNIQYF.

This clone appeared a few times. J is TRBJ2-5 and V is TRBV5-1; 11 bases are shared with TRBD1. CDR1 is SGHRS, CDR2 YFSETQ, per germline. The CDR3 totals 15 residues. Germline trimming cut 4 bases from V and 5 bases from J; bases unmatched to any gene: 7. The CDR3 DNA is TGCGCCAGCAGCGAGGGACAGGGGGATGGTGAGACCCAGTACTTC. It codes for CASSEGQGDGETQYF.

CDR3 nucleotide sequence: TGTGCCAGCTCACCAGAGGGTCAAACTTATGGCTACACCTTC. Its translation: CASSPEGQTYGYTF. This chain links TRBV18 with TRBJ1-2; D remains ambiguous. The V gene's germline CDR1 is KGHSH and CDR2 LQKENI. Trimming cost V 2 bases and J 5 bases, with 12 bases left between them. The CDR3 has 14 amino acids.

The rearrangement links TRBV5-6 to TRBJ1-1; 12 positions match TRBD1. V gave up 3 bases and J gave up 6 bases; unmatched junction bases: 6. The CDR3 is 15 amino acids. Germline loops: CDR1 SGHDT, CDR2 YYEEEE. The CDR3 DNA sequence: TGTGCCAGCAGCTGGGGGACAGGGGGCGTCGCTGAAGCTTTCTTT. This translates into CASSWGTGGVAEAFF.

V gene TRBV6-5 combines with J gene TRBJ1-6; D gene uncertain. The length of the CDR3 is 15 residues. V lost 7 bases and J 5 bases, leaving 15 bases between the germline ends. Germline values: CDR1 MNHEY, CDR2 SVGAGI. CDR3 coding DNA: TGTGCCAGCATGAGGGTGCCCCAGGATAATTCACCCCTCCACTTT. Translation gives CASMRVPQDNSPLHF.

The chain joins TRBV30 to TRBJ1-6, with D maybe TRBD1 (5 bases). The CDR3 loop spans 11 amino acids. The germline CDR1 and CDR2 sequences are GTSNPN and SVGIG (reference sequence). Trimming shortened V by 0 bases and J by 14 bases, and 8 bases separated the two germline ends. This chain's CDR3 is CAWSVRGTLHF. The CDR3 DNA reads as TGTGCCTGGAGTGTACGGGGGACCCTCCACTTT.

This clone was picked up one time. V gene TRBV5-1 combines with J gene TRBJ2-5; 7 bases match TRBD2. J lost 4 bases, V lost 0 bases, and 3 bases had no gene match. The CDR3 spans 14 residues. Germline CDR1 reads SGHRS; CDR2 reads YFSETQ. CDR3 residues: CASSLVVAGETQYF. The CDR3 DNA is TGCGCCAGCAGCTTGGTGGTAGCGGGAGAGACCCAGTACTTC. Supplemented by reference TRBV5-1 and TRBJ2-5, the full variable domain reads KAGVTQTPRYLIKTRGQQVTLSCSPISGHRSVSWYQQTPGQGLQFLFEYFSETQRNKGNFPGRFSGRQFSNSRSEMNVSTLELGDSALYLCASSLVVAGETQYFGPGTRLLVL.

The CDR3 loop reads CASSLQGQPGYTF. DNA of the CDR3: TGTGCCAGTAGTCTTCAGGGTCAGCCCGGCTACACCTTC. The J gene is TRBJ1-2, the V gene TRBV19; TRBD1 is a possible D gene (5 bases). V was pared by 5 bases and J by 8 bases, with 15 bases between. This CDR3 region has 13 residues. CDR1 is LNHDA, CDR2 SQIVND, per germline (reference sequence).

This chain links TRBV5-5 with TRBJ2-7; perhaps TRBD1 as D (5 bases). Per germline, CDR1 SGHKS and CDR2 YYEKEE (reference sequence). V shed 4 bases and J shed 3 bases, with 17 bases lying between them. This CDR3 contains 15 residues. The CDR3, as DNA: TGTGCCAGCAGCCTGGGTGGGGCCGGTTACTACGAGCAGTACTTC. Residues: CASSLGGAGYYEQYF.

This chain connects TRBV11-3 to TRBJ2-1; D ambiguous. V lost 3 bases and J lost 5, with 5 bases in between. Germline V gives CDR1 SGHNT, CDR2 YENEEA. There are 12 residues in the CDR3. CDR3 nucleotides: TGTGCCAGCAGCTTCATAGACAATGAGCAGTTCTTC. This gives the protein CASSFIDNEQFF.

The rearrangement uses TRBV5-1 and TRBJ2-7; TRBD1 agrees at 9 bases. This CDR3 region has 14 residues. The germline gives CDR1 SGHRS, CDR2 YFSETQ. Unmatched junction bases numbered 7, after V lost 3 bases and J lost 6 bases. CDR3 sequence (DNA): TGCGCCAGCAGCTCCTCCGGGACAGGGATCGAGCAGTACTTC. Translation gives CASSSSGTGIEQYF.

This clone was seen more than once but under ten times. The chain couples TRBV12-3 or TRBV12-4 to TRBJ2-4; the match to TRBD1 covers 7 bases. V shed 7 bases and J 8 bases; nucleotides not matched to a gene: 8. CDR3 size: 13 residues. CDR3 amino acids: CASTLQGVYIQYF. The CDR3 nucleotides read TGTGCCAGCACCTTGCAGGGGGTATACATTCAGTACTTC.

The chain employs TRBV30 and TRBJ2-2; 7 positions agree with TRBD1. The CDR3 consists of 15 residues. Germline V gene data show CDR1 as GTSNPN and CDR2 as SVGIG (reference sequence). V shed 2 bases, J shed 7 bases, and the junction held 10 bases outside the gene matches. The CDR3 DNA follows: TGTGCCTGGAGTAAGGCAGGGGGTTATGGCGGGGAGCTGTTTTTT. This encodes CAWSKAGGYGGELFF.

This clone was observed a single time. The chain recombines TRBV3-1 (or the pseudogene TRBV3-2) with TRBJ2-6, with TRBD2 as a possible D gene (5 bases). The V gene's germline CDR1 is LGHDT and CDR2 YNNKEL (reference sequence). The length of the CDR3 is 18 residues. Trimming removed 4 bases from V and 0 bases from J, with 16 bases in between. This chain's CDR3 is CASSPTTAGLSGANVLTF. The DNA for the CDR3 is TGTGCCAGCAGCCCTACGACGGCGGGTCTCTCTGGGGCCAACGTCCTGACTTTC.

A few counts support this clone. This chain joins TRBV4-3 and TRBJ2-3, with D hard to call. Germline assignment: CDR1 LGHNA and CDR2 YSLEER. V was trimmed by 5 bases and J by 4 bases, leaving 10 bases between them. The CDR3 is 13 amino acids. The CDR3 region has the DNA TGCGCCAGCAGCACACGAACCTCAGATACGCAGTATTTT. It codes for CASSTRTSDTQYF.

The rearrangement uses TRBV4-1 and TRBJ1-2, with no clear D. The CDR3 loop spans 14 amino acids. Germline lookup yields CDR1 MGHRA and CDR2 YSYEKL. Trimming removed 1 base at V and 4 bases at J, with 10 bases between. The CDR3 region has the DNA TGCGCCAGCAGCCAAGTTAGCCCGGTCTATGGCTACACCTTC. Residues: CASSQVSPVYGYTF.

The genes are TRBV4-1 and TRBJ1-6, with TRBD1 matching over 9 bases. Germline V gene data show CDR1 as MGHRA and CDR2 as YSYEKL. The J segment lost 6 bases and the V segment lost 0 bases, leaving 9 bases of the junction unmatched. This CDR3 comprises 18 residues. The CDR3 is CASSQDSGQGYGNSPLHF. As DNA, the CDR3 is TGCGCCAGCAGCCAAGATAGCGGACAGGGGTACGGTAATTCACCCCTCCACTTT.

J is TRBJ2-5 and V is TRBV11-2; the match to TRBD1 covers 8 bases. V was clipped by 5 bases and J by 3 bases; unmatched bases: 8. The CDR3 has 15 amino acids. CDR1 and CDR2 from the germline V gene are SGHAT and FQNNGV. The CDR3 region is CASSLFKQGEETQYF. As DNA, the CDR3 is TGTGCCAGCAGCCTATTTAAACAGGGGGAAGAGACCCAGTACTTC.

In this sample, this clone turned up once. The chain links TRBV11-3 to TRBJ2-5, with TRBD2 identical over 7 bases. The J segment lost 2 bases and the V segment lost 1 base, leaving 7 bases of the junction unmatched. This CDR3 spans 16 amino acids. Germline V CDR1 and CDR2: SGHNT, YENEEA. CDR3 coding DNA: TGTGCCAGCAGCTTAGGAGGGGCCGGGGGGCAAGAGACCCAGTACTTC. Its translation is CASSLGGAGGQETQYF.

The rearrangement links TRBV4-3 to TRBJ2-2; 10 nucleotides agree with TRBD2. Germline V CDR1 and CDR2: LGHNA, YSLEER. The CDR3 is 18 residues long. V lost 6 bases to trimming and J lost 3 bases; unmatched junction nucleotides: 13. Here the CDR3 DNA reads TGCGCCAGCAGTGGTACCACTAGCGGGGTACGGTACACCGGGGAGCTGTTTTTT. As protein: CASSGTTSGVRYTGELFF.

V gene TRBV10-3 combines with J gene TRBJ1-5; D is perhaps TRBD1 (6 bases). Germline lookup yields CDR1 ENHRY and CDR2 SYGVKD. The germline V and J ends were trimmed by 5 bases and 3 bases, with 14 bases remaining between them. This CDR3 has 15 residues. For the CDR3, the DNA is TGTGCCATCAGTCCTGACAGGCCGGTCAATCAGCCCCAGCATTTT. Translated, it gives CAISPDRPVNQPQHF.

This chain links TRBV5-1 with TRBJ2-1; TRBD2 agrees at 11 bases. Trimming cost V 3 bases and J 4 bases; bases outside gene matches: 6. The CDR3 covers 16 residues. The germline V gene encodes CDR1 SGHRS and CDR2 YFSETQ. CDR3 sequence reads: CASSSNSGGAYNEQFF. The CDR3 DNA is TGCGCCAGCAGCTCCAATAGCGGGGGGGCTTACAATGAGCAGTTCTTC.

The rearrangement uses TRBV5-4 and TRBJ2-5, with 10 bases aligning to TRBD2. The V and J ends lost 4 bases and 3 bases, in that order; junction bases with no gene match: 6. CDR1 SGHNT and CDR2 YYREEE come from the germline V gene (reference sequence). The CDR3 consists of 15 residues. This CDR3 reads CASSRAGTSEETQYF. CDR3 sequence (DNA): TGTGCCAGCAGCCGCGCCGGGACTAGCGAAGAGACCCAGTACTTC. Full variable domain (remainder filled in from reference TRBV5-4 and TRBJ2-5): ETGVTQSPTHLIKTRGQQVTLRCSSQSGHNTVSWYQQALGQGPQFIFQYYREEENGRGNFPPRFSGLQFPNYSSELNVNALELDDSALYLCASSRAGTSEETQYFGPGTRLLVL.

V gene TRBV11-2 combines with J gene TRBJ2-1; 7 bases match TRBD1. Trimming took 5 bases from V and 8 from J; bases not matched to a gene: 9. Per the germline V gene, CDR1 is SGHAT and CDR2 is FQNNGV. The CDR3 runs to 14 residues. The CDR3, as DNA: TGTGCCAGCAGCCCGGGACAGCCAATCCATGAGCAGTTCTTC. As protein: CASSPGQPIHEQFF.